This T cell receptor beta chain is drawn from a study of shared clonotypes between healthy human individuals. Study results and caveats: An expected dependence of interdonor clonotype sharing on sequencing depth was noted.

Assay: immunoSEQ multiplex PCR; the TCRdb copy retains only in-frame clones and omits some. The table has around 2.1 million clones, almost 96% seen once; the top ten hold about 0.13%. A remark on this clone: Its antigen remains unknown.

V shed 4 bases and J shed 2 bases, with 9 bases lying between them. Germline V lookup: CDR1 LGHNA, CDR2 YNFKEQ. The CDR3 has 15 amino acids. Specimen: naive CD4+ T cells sorted from blood. Subset described: CD45RA+ positively selected. The chain couples TRBV4-2 to TRBJ2-6; D is possibly TRBD2 (5 bases). The sequence came from a man aged 18 to 30 in good health. The CDR3 loop is CASSPPGAGANVLTF. The DNA for the CDR3 is TGTGCCAGCAGCCCCCCCGGGGCTGGGGCCAACGTCCTGACTTTC.